This T cell receptor (beta chain) was sequenced for a study of stem cell transplantation in POMP-related autoinflammatory disease. In the study overall: The study hypothesized thymoproteasome defects skew the TRB repertoire via impaired CD8+ selection.

Overall study findings and caveats: PRAID patients trended toward lower TRB diversity and higher clonality in all analyzed T-cell subsets. Fewer unique TRB V-J gene pairings were identified in patients with PRAID.

V was cut by 4 bases and J by 5 bases, with 18 bases left in between. The CDR3 is made up of 17 amino acids. Looked up from germline, CDR1 is SGHVS and CDR2 is FNYEAQ. Remarks on this clone: Its antigen is not identified.

The assay was immunoSEQ multiplex PCR, and TCRdb's table has in-frame clones only and misses some. This repertoire shows about 6,900 clones, less than 90% found once; its top ten account for about 4%. The sequencing sample was made of a CXCR5-defined cell subset from PBMCs. The chain has TRBV7-6 and TRBJ2-6; D unclear. The clonotype originates from a human donor in good health. The CDR3 is CASSCRNSQSRANVLTF. In DNA, the CDR3 is TGTGCCAGCAGCTGCCGGAACTCACAAAGTCGGGCCAACGTCCTGACTTTC.